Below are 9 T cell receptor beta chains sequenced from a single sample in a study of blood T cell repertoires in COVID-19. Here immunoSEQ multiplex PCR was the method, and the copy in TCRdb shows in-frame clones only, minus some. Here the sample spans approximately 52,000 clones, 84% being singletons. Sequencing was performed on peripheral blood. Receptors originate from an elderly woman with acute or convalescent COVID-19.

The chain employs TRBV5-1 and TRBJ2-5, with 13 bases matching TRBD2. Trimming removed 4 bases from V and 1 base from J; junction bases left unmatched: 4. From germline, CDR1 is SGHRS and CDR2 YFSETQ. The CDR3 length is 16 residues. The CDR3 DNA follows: TGCGCCAGCAGCCTCAGACTAGCGGGGGGCCAAGAGACCCAGTACTTC. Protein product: CASSLRLAGGQETQYF.

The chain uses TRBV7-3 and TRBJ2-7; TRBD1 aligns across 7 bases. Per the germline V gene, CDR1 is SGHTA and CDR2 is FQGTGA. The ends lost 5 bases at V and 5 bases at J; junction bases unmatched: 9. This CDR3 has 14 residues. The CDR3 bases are TGTGCCAGCAGCCCTAGAGGACAGGCCAACGAGCAGTACTTC. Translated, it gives CASSPRGQANEQYF.

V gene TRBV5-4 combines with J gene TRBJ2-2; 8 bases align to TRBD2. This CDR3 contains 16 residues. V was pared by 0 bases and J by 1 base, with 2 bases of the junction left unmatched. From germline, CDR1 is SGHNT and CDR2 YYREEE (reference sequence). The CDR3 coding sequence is TGTGCCAGCAGCTTGGGCGGGGGGCTGAACACCGGGGAGCTGTTTTTT. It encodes CASSLGGGLNTGELFF. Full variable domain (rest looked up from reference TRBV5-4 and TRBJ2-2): ETGVTQSPTHLIKTRGQQVTLRCSSQSGHNTVSWYQQALGQGPQFIFQYYREEENGRGNFPPRFSGLQFPNYSSELNVNALELDDSALYLCASSLGGGLNTGELFFGEGSRLTVL.

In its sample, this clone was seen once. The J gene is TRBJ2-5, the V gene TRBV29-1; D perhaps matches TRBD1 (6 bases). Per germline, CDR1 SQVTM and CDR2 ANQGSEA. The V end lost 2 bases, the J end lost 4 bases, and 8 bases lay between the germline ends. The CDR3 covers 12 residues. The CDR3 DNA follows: TGCAGCGTTGAAACAGGGAGAGAGACCCAGTACTTC. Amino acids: CSVETGRETQYF.

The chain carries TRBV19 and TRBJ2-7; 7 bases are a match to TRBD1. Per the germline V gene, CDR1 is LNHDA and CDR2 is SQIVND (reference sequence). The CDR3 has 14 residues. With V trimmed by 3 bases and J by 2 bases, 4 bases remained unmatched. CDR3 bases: TGTGCCAGTAGTATGGACAGGTGGGCCTACGAGCAGTACTTC. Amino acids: CASSMDRWAYEQYF.

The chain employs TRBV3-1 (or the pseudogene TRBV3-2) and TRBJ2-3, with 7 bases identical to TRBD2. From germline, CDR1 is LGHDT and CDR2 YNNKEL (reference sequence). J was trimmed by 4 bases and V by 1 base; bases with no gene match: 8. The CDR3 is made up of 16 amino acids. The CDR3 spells CASSQVGLAGADTQYF. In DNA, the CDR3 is TGTGCCAGCAGCCAAGTAGGGCTGGCGGGGGCAGATACGCAGTATTTT.

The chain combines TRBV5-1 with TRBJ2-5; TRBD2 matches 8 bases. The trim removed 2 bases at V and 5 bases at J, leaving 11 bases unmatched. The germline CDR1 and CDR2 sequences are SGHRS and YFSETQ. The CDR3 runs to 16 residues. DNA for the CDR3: TGCGCCAGCAGCTTTAATAGCGGGGCTAACGGGGAGACCCAGTACTTC. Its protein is CASSFNSGANGETQYF.

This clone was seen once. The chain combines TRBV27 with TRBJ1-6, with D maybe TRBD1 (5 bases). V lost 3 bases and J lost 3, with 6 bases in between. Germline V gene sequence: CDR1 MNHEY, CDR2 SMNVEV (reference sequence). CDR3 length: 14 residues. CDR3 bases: TGTGCCAGCAGTTTGGACAACTATAATTCACCCCTCCACTTT. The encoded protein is CASSLDNYNSPLHF.

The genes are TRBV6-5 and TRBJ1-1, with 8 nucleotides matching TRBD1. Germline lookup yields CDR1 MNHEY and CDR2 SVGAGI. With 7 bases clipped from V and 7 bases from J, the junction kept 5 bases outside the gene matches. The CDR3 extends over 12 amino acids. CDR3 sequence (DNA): TGTGCCAGCAACGGACAGGGTAATGAAGCTTTCTTT. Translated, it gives CASNGQGNEAFF.